The 13 T cell receptor beta chains below all came from one sample that was sequenced in a study of shared clonotypes between healthy human individuals. The method was immunoSEQ multiplex PCR; TCRdb's version includes in-frame clones alone and lacks a portion of them. In the table there are 2.3 million or so clones, more than 80% of which are singletons. Sequencing was carried out using naive CD4+ T cells from PBMCs. Sample subset: CD45RA+ positively selected. Every receptor here comes from a man aged 18 to 30 in good health. Some clones in this sample may be carry-over from other donors' samples.

This clone was seen once. The CDR3 region is CASSSRPGELFF. The CDR3 DNA follows: TGTGCCAGCAGCTCCCGCCCCGGGGAGCTGTTTTTT. The gene calls are TRBV7-3 and TRBJ2-2; the D is unclear. The CDR3 runs 12 residues. CDR1 is SGHTA and CDR2 is FQGTGA in the germline V gene. Deletions cut 4 bases from V and 6 bases from J, with 6 bases between.

As concerns this clone: Other DNA variants within this sample encode the same CDR3. The chain employs TRBV5-6 and TRBJ2-1; 7 nucleotides match TRBD1. Trimming cost V 2 bases and J 0 bases; bases outside gene matches: 2. CDR1 is SGHDT, CDR2 YYEEEE, per germline. The CDR3 has 15 amino acids. The CDR3 DNA is TGTGCCAGCAGCTTTGACAGGGTCTCCTACAATGAGCAGTTCTTC. Amino acids: CASSFDRVSYNEQFF.

Here the CDR3 reads CASSFLKGSEETQYF. The CDR3 DNA reads as TGTGCCAGCAGTTTTCTGAAGGGGTCGGAAGAGACCCAGTACTTC. This chain connects TRBV6-5 to TRBJ2-5; possible D gene TRBD1, 5 bases. Germline assignment: CDR1 MNHEY and CDR2 SVGAGI. The germline V and J ends were trimmed by 4 bases and 3 bases, with 15 bases remaining between them. The CDR3 sequence is 15 residues long.

The V gene is TRBV10-3, the J gene TRBJ2-5; a weak D match, TRBD1 (6 bases). CDR1 ENHRY and CDR2 SYGVKD come from the germline V gene. This CDR3 comprises 13 residues. Deletions cut 7 bases from V and 0 bases from J, with 9 bases between. CDR3 amino acids: CAIKRDNQETQYF. DNA for the CDR3: TGTGCCATCAAACGGGACAACCAAGAGACCCAGTACTTC.

The J gene is TRBJ2-1, the V gene TRBV19, with D possibly being TRBD2 (5 bases). CDR3 length: 15 amino acids. Germline V lookup: CDR1 LNHDA, CDR2 SQIVND (reference sequence). V was shortened by 3 bases and J by 8 bases, with 17 bases between the two germline ends. This CDR3 reads CASSISVALGDEQFF. The DNA for the CDR3 is TGTGCCAGTAGTATTAGCGTAGCCCTTGGAGATGAGCAGTTCTTC.

The chain links TRBV5-1 to TRBJ1-1, with D possibly matching TRBD1 (5 bases). The length of the CDR3 is 15 residues. V was trimmed by 0 bases and J by 5 bases, leaving 14 bases between them. In germline, CDR1 is SGHRS, CDR2 YFSETQ. Written as DNA, the CDR3 is TGCGCCAGCAGCTTGGCGGACACCGTTTGGACTGAAGCTTTCTTT. It yields the protein CASSLADTVWTEAFF.

This clone was seen once. This rearrangement joins TRBV23-1 to TRBJ2-7; TRBD2 matches at 10 bases. TRBV23-1 has ORF status, its function being uncertain. This CDR3 contains 16 residues. V shed 6 bases, J shed 3 bases, and the junction held 11 bases outside the gene matches. This chain's CDR3 is CASSHPVASGSYEQYF. DNA of the CDR3: TGCGCCAGCAGCCACCCCGTGGCTAGCGGGAGCTACGAGCAGTACTTC.

This rearrangement joins TRBV6-6 to TRBJ1-4, with D possibly being TRBD1 (6 bases). V shed 5 bases and J shed 8 bases, with 18 bases lying between them. Germline V gene lookup returns CDR1 MNHNY and CDR2 SVGAGI (reference sequence). The length of the CDR3 is 15 residues. The CDR3 coding sequence is TGTGCCAGCAGTCGTCTGGGGGGGCCGGGAGAAAAACTGTTTTTT. It specifies CASSRLGGPGEKLFF.

This rearrangement joins TRBV29-1 to TRBJ1-1; possibly TRBD1 for D (5 bases). Germline V gene lookup returns CDR1 SQVTM and CDR2 ANQGSEA. CDR3 length equals 16 residues. V shed 3 bases and J shed 1 base, with 18 bases lying between them. The DNA for the CDR3 is TGCAGCGTTGACGGGGGTCTCTCCCTTGGGAACACTGAAGCTTTCTTT. Protein: CSVDGGLSLGNTEAFF.

About this clone itself: Other DNA sequences in this sample translate to the same CDR3. J is TRBJ2-1 and V is TRBV7-2, with 7 bases aligning to TRBD2. The CDR3 loop spans 15 amino acids. V trimming: 1 base; J trimming: 4 bases; junction bases outside the gene matches: 4. The germline V gene has CDR1 SGHTA and CDR2 FQGNSA. The DNA for the CDR3 is TGTGCCAGCAGCTTAGGGCTAGCGGAATACAATGAGCAGTTCTTC. Its translation is CASSLGLAEYNEQFF.

The V and J genes are TRBV5-4 and TRBJ2-1; TRBD1 is a possible D gene (6 bases). Trimming took off 3 bases at V and 6 bases at J, with 10 bases between the two ends. CDR3 size: 13 residues. Germline CDR1 SGHNT, CDR2 YYREEE (reference sequence). The CDR3 nucleotides read TGTGCCAGCAGCTCCTACAGGGCCAATGAGCAGTTCTTC. Amino acid sequence: CASSSYRANEQFF.

The rearrangement joins TRBV20-1 to TRBJ1-1; D remains unclear. This CDR3 spans 11 amino acids. Germline CDR1 DFQATT, CDR2 SNEGSKA (reference sequence). Trimming left V 5 bases short and J 7 bases short, with 11 bases between. The CDR3 here is CSARRRNEAFF. The CDR3 DNA reads as TGCAGTGCTCGCCGACGGAATGAAGCTTTCTTT.

This chain links TRBV5-4 with TRBJ1-5; 8 positions agree with TRBD1. Trimming cost V 3 bases and J 4 bases; bases outside gene matches: 6. CDR1 is SGHNT and CDR2 is YYREEE in the germline V gene (reference sequence). The CDR3 length is 15 residues. The CDR3 region is CASSSGQGMNQPQHF. CDR3 DNA sequence: TGTGCCAGCAGCTCTGGACAGGGAATGAATCAGCCCCAGCATTTT.